The sequence of this T cell receptor (beta chain) was determined in a study of shared clonotypes between healthy human individuals. About the study: The study used three CD4 naive, three CD4 memory, two CD8 naive and one CD8 memory plate per donor.

The germline CDR1 and CDR2 sequences are MDHEN and SYDVKM. This CDR3 has 12 amino acids. Trimming stripped 4 bases from V and 1 base from J, with 4 bases between. Study conclusions and caveats: Represented genetic and exposure-history diversity was restricted by having few donors.

On this clone itself: Its target is not known. In the same sample, other DNA sequences code for this CDR3.

When replicate PCRs were run on sorted subsets, they used roughly 0.2 ug DNA, some 29,000 T cell genomes. Some clones are missing from TCRdb's copy, which holds only in-frame ones; the method was immunoSEQ multiplex PCR. This table has millions of clones, 90% to 95% appearing once. The J gene is TRBJ2-5, the V gene TRBV28; D gene unclear. The receptor was derived from a man aged 18 to 29 in good health. The specimen sequenced was naive CD4+ T cells sorted from blood. As for subset: CD45RA+ positively selected. DNA of the CDR3: TGTGCCAGCAGTTCCCTCCAAGAGACCCAGTACTTC. It specifies CASSSLQETQYF.